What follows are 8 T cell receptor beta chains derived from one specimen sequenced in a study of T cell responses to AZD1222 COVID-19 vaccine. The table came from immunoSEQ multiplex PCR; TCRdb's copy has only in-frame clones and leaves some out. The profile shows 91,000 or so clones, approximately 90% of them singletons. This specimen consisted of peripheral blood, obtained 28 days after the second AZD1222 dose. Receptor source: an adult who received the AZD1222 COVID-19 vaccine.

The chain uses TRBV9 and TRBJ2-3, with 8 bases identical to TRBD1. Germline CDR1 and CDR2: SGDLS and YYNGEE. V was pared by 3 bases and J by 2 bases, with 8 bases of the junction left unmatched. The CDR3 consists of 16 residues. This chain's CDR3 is CASSGRMDRVTDTQYF. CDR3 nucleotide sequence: TGTGCCAGCAGCGGGAGAATGGACAGGGTCACAGATACGCAGTATTTT.

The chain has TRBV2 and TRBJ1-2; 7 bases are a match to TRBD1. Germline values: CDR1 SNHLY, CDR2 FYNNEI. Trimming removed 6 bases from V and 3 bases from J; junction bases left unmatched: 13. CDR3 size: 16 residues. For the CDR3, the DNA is TGTGCCAGCAGCTACCATTCCGGGACAGCCGACTATGGCTACACCTTC. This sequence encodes CASSYHSGTADYGYTF.

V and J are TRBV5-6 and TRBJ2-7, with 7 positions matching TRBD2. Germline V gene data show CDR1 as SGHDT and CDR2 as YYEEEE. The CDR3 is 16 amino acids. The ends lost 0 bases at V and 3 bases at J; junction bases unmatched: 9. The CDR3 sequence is CASSLARSSGNYEQYF. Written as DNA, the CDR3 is TGTGCCAGCAGCTTGGCTCGGTCTAGCGGAAACTACGAGCAGTACTTC. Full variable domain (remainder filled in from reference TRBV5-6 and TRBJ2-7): DAGVTQSPTHLIKTRGQQVTLRCSPKSGHDTVSWYQQALGQGPQFIFQYYEEEERQRGNFPDRFSGHQFPNYSSELNVNALLLGDSALYLCASSLARSSGNYEQYFGPGTRLTVT.

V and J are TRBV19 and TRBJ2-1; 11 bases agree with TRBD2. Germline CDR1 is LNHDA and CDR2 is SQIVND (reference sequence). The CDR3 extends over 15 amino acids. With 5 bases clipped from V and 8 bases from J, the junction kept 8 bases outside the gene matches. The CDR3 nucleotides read TGTGCCAGTAGTCTCGATAGCGGGGGGGCCTATGAGCAGTTCTTC. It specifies CASSLDSGGAYEQFF.

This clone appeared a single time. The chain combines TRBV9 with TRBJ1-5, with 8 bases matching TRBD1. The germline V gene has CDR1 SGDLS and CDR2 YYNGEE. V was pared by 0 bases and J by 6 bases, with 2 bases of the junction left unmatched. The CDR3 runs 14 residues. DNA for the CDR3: TGTGCCAGCAGCGTAGCAGGGGGCGTTCAGCCCCAGCATTTT. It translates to CASSVAGGVQPQHF.

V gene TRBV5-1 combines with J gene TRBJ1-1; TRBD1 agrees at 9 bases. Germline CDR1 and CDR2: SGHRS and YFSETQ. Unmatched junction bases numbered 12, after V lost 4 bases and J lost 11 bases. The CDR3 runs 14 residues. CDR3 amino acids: CASSIDGTGRRAFF. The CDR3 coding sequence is TGCGCCAGCAGCATTGACGGGACAGGGAGGAGGGCTTTCTTT.

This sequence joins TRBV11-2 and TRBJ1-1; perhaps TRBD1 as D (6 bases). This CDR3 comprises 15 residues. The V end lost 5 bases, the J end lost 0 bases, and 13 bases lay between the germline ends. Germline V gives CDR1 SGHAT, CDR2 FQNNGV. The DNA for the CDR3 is TGTGCCAGCAGCACCCGGACAGATATGAACACTGAAGCTTTCTTT. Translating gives CASSTRTDMNTEAFF.

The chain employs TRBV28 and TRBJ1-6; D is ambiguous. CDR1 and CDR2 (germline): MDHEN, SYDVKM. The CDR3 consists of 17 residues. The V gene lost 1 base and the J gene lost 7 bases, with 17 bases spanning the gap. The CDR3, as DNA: TGTGCCAGCAGTTTATTAGATTACAGCAAGGAGAATTCACCCCTCCACTTT. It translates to CASSLLDYSKENSPLHF.